The next 19 T cell receptor beta chains were all read from a single sample in a study of human T cells and chemical hapten exposure. One entry per CDR3 protein results from TCRdb running MiXCR on the RACE reads. The sample lists nearly 85,000 distinct CDR3 sequences, 11% occurring once. The time point is: patch test 2, 6 weeks after DPC sensitization. Treatment noted: therapeutic diphenylcyclopropenone sensitization with weekly scalp DPC. The sequencing here drew on whole blood, taken in connection with sensitization to the hapten diphenylcyclopropenone (DPC). These receptors were taken from a man between 18 and 35 years old with alopecia areata. Some clones in this sample may be carry-over from other donors' samples.

The chain couples TRBV5-4 to TRBJ1-6; 8 bases are a match to TRBD1. Losses at the gene ends were 2 bases for V and 9 bases for J; bases not matched to a gene: 1. The CDR3 contains 13 residues. CDR1 and CDR2 from the germline V gene are SGHNT and YYREEE (reference sequence). CDR3 DNA: TGTGCCAGCAGCTTAACAGGGGGTTCACCCCTCCACTTT. Translation: CASSLTGGSPLHF.

This clonotype showed up many times. The chain combines TRBV11-2 with TRBJ2-7; 9 nucleotides agree with TRBD1. There are 14 residues in the CDR3. V dropped 5 bases and J dropped 2; count of bases not matched to a gene: 4. CDR1 and CDR2 (germline): SGHAT, FQNNGV. CDR3 sequence reads: CASSPDRGPYEQYV. The CDR3 coding sequence is TGTGCCAGCAGCCCGGACAGGGGCCCCTACGAGCAGTACGTC.

This clonotype was seen many times. J is TRBJ1-5 and V is TRBV4-1; a weak D match, TRBD1 (5 bases). The CDR3 has 16 amino acids. Germline CDR1 and CDR2: MGHRA and YSYEKL. V lost 1 base, J lost 6 bases, and 16 bases lay in between. The CDR3 coding sequence is TGCGCCAGCAGCCAAGGCGGCCCCAGGGAGGTTCAGCCCCAGCATTTT. Encoded protein: CASSQGGPREVQPQHF.

This clonotype was picked up a small number of times. The DNA of the CDR3 is TGTGCCAGCAGCCACACCGGGACAGGGATGGGCGAGCAGTACGTC. Residues: CASSHTGTGMGEQYV. The genes are TRBV6-1 and TRBJ2-7, with 9 nucleotides matching TRBD1. From germline, CDR1 is MNHNS and CDR2 SASEGT. Trimming at V came to 6 bases and at J to 6 bases, leaving 12 bases not matched to a gene. This CDR3 is built from 15 residues.

The chain employs TRBV4-1 and TRBJ1-2; 10 bases fit TRBD1. Germline lookup yields CDR1 MGHRA and CDR2 YSYEKL. With 0 bases clipped from V and 1 base from J, the junction kept 8 bases outside the gene matches. This CDR3 contains 18 residues. CDR3 loop: CASSQDRGQGLDNYGYTF. The CDR3 DNA follows: TGCGCCAGCAGCCAAGATAGGGGACAGGGGTTGGATAACTATGGCTACACCTTC.

This clonotype was recorded many times. This chain joins TRBV6-2 or TRBV6-3 and TRBJ2-3, with TRBD1 matching over 9 bases. Germline V gene sequence: CDR1 MNHEY, CDR2 SVGEGT. The CDR3 covers 14 residues. V dropped 7 bases and J dropped 4; count of bases not matched to a gene: 6. The chain's CDR3 is CASNLQGAADTQYF. Here the CDR3 DNA reads TGTGCCAGCAATCTACAGGGGGCCGCAGATACGCAGTATTTT.

The sample holds a few counts of this clonotype. This chain joins TRBV11-3 and TRBJ2-3, with D perhaps matching TRBD1 (6 bases). The V gene lost 0 bases and the J gene lost 10 bases, with 14 bases spanning the gap. Germline CDR1 is SGHNT and CDR2 is YENEEA. The CDR3 contains 14 residues. CDR3 sequence (DNA): TGTGCCAGCAGCTTAGATTCAGGGGCGGATGCGCAGTATTTT. Its protein is CASSLDSGADAQYF.

There are many counts of this clonotype. The V gene is TRBV20-1, the J gene TRBJ2-3; possibly TRBD2 for D (6 bases). This CDR3 has 15 amino acids. The V and J ends lost 4 bases and 0 bases respectively, with 14 bases between them. Germline V gene data show CDR1 as DFQATT and CDR2 as SNEGSKA (reference sequence). This CDR3 reads CSANSGEISTDTQYF. The CDR3 nucleotides read TGCAGTGCTAATTCGGGAGAGATCAGCACAGATACGCAGTATTTT.

This clonotype was recorded at least ten times. V and J are TRBV19 and TRBJ2-1; 12 bases line up with TRBD2. Trimming took 2 bases from V and 4 from J; bases not matched to a gene: 6. The CDR3 is made up of 17 amino acids. In germline, CDR1 is LNHDA, CDR2 SQIVND (reference sequence). The CDR3 bases are TGTGCCAGTAGTATAACGACTAGCGGGGGAGAATACAATGAGCAGTTCTTC. As protein: CASSITTSGGEYNEQFF.

Only a few counts were recorded for this clonotype. The gene calls are TRBV7-9 and TRBJ2-5; 11 nucleotides match TRBD2. V dropped 2 bases and J dropped 5; count of bases not matched to a gene: 4. CDR1 is SEHNR and CDR2 is FQNEAQ in the germline V gene (reference sequence). This CDR3 has 15 amino acids. In DNA form, the CDR3 reads TGTGCCAGCAGCTTAACTAGCGGGGGACCCGAGACCCAGTACTTC. This gives the protein CASSLTSGGPETQYF.

As regards this clonotype: A clone one base away is much larger, so this may be a read error. This chain connects TRBV24-1 to TRBJ2-1, with 8 bases identical to TRBD2. V trimming: 5 bases; J trimming: 7 bases; junction bases outside the gene matches: 15. Germline loops: CDR1 KGHDR, CDR2 SFDVKD. The CDR3 consists of 17 residues. The CDR3 region is CATSVITFGGASNEQFF. In DNA form, the CDR3 reads TGTGCCACCAGTGTTATAACTTTCGGGGGGGCGAGTAATGAGCAGTTCTTC.

This clonotype appeared many times. The CDR3 DNA reads TGCGCCAGCATCCCGGGCCCCTCTGTAGAGACCCAGTACTTC. Its translation: CASIPGPSVETQYF. V is TRBV10-2 and J is TRBJ2-5; D is ambiguous. The CDR3 extends over 14 amino acids. The germline V gene has CDR1 WSHSY and CDR2 SAAADI. V was trimmed by 7 bases and J by 4 bases, leaving 16 bases between them.

This clonotype has a handful of counts. The chain joins TRBV10-3 to TRBJ2-7; 7 nucleotides agree with TRBD1. This CDR3 is built from 14 residues. V was pared by 1 base and J by 5 bases, with 5 bases of the junction left unmatched. Germline lookup yields CDR1 ENHRY and CDR2 SYGVKD. The CDR3 loop is CAISEYIGGDEQYF. The CDR3 region has the DNA TGTGCCATCAGTGAGTATATAGGGGGCGACGAGCAGTACTTC.

This clonotype was counted only a few times. This chain joins TRBV9 and TRBJ2-2; D gene unclear. Germline-derived CDR1 and CDR2 are SGDLS and YYNGEE. The CDR3 covers 13 residues. V lost 0 bases and J lost 5, with 5 bases in between. CDR3 DNA: TGTGCCAGCAGCGTAGGGATGACCGGGGAGCTGTTTTTT. This encodes CASSVGMTGELFF.

The V and J genes are TRBV11-2 and TRBJ2-3, with D possibly matching TRBD2 (6 bases). The CDR3 is 15 residues long. V gave up 6 bases and J gave up 6 bases, with 19 bases separating them. The germline V gene has CDR1 SGHAT and CDR2 FQNNGV. The CDR3 protein is CASRKPGGRSDTQYF. CDR3 sequence (DNA): TGTGCCAGCAGAAAACCCGGGGGTCGTAGCGATACGCAGTATTTT.

The gene calls are TRBV15 and TRBJ2-1; no clear D. CDR3 length: 12 amino acids. Germline-derived CDR1 and CDR2 are LNHNV and YYDKDF (reference sequence). V lost 1 base to trimming and J lost 8 bases, with 6 bases between them. CDR3 amino acids: CATSRAADEQFF. The CDR3 coding sequence is TGTGCCACCAGCAGAGCGGCCGATGAGCAGTTCTTC.

This clonotype was counted at least ten times. V and J are TRBV4-2 and TRBJ2-3; 8 bases map to TRBD2. After removal of 0 bases from V and 5 bases from J, the junction contained 7 bases not matched to a gene. The CDR3 extends over 16 amino acids. In germline, CDR1 is LGHNA, CDR2 YNFKEQ. CDR3 sequence reads: CASSQDGTRRQDTQYF. The CDR3 DNA follows: TGTGCCAGCAGCCAAGACGGGACTAGACGACAAGATACGCAGTATTTT.

This clonotype has ten or more counts. The chain has TRBV4-3 and TRBJ1-5; D remains unclear. The V end was cut by 0 bases, the J end by 4 bases, with 7 bases between. Germline loops: CDR1 LGHNA, CDR2 YSLEER. The CDR3 has 14 amino acids. For the CDR3, the DNA is TGCGCCAGCAGCCAAGACGTGGAGAATCAGCCCCAGCATTTT. Amino acid sequence: CASSQDVENQPQHF.

The chain combines TRBV15 with TRBJ1-5; D unresolved. CDR3 length: 13 residues. The V gene lost 3 bases and the J gene lost 4 bases, with 7 bases spanning the gap. Germline V gene data show CDR1 as LNHNV and CDR2 as YYDKDF (reference sequence). The CDR3, as DNA: TGTGCCACCAGCAGCCAGGATAATCAGCCCCAGCATTTT. Amino acid sequence: CATSSQDNQPQHF.